The 24 T cell receptor beta chains in this list originate from one sample, sequenced in a study of CD8+ T cells in alopecia areata. As part of sample collection, lesional scalp punch biopsies and peripheral blood were taken from alopecia areata patients. Extraction and reverse transcription of RNA yielded cDNA as the sequencing template. The method was immunoSEQ multiplex PCR; TCRdb's version includes in-frame clones alone and lacks a portion of them. The table has over 15,000 clones, 50% to 65% seen once. Input material: skin. The receptor set was obtained from a human donor with alopecia areata.

Only one count was recorded for this clone. V and J are TRBV27 and TRBJ1-2; the D gene is possibly TRBD1 (6 bases). CDR1 and CDR2 (germline): MNHEY, SMNVEV (reference sequence). This CDR3 is 15 amino acids long. V lost 5 bases and J lost 4, with 17 bases in between. As DNA, the CDR3 is TGTGCCAGCAGTCCCCAGGTAGGGGGACGCTATGGCTACACCTTC. Its protein is CASSPQVGGRYGYTF.

The CDR3 reads CASRGRQGAREKLFF. For the CDR3, the DNA is TGTGCCAGCAGGGGAAGACAGGGGGCGCGAGAAAAACTGTTTTTT. This rearrangement joins TRBV6-5 to TRBJ1-4; 10 positions match TRBD1. V lost 6 bases and J lost 8; bases outside the gene matches: 9. Germline V gene lookup returns CDR1 MNHEY and CDR2 SVGAGI. The CDR3 has 15 amino acids.

The chain uses TRBV28 and TRBJ1-1, with D hard to call. With 3 bases removed from V and 0 bases from J, the gap between germline ends came to 5 bases. This CDR3 is built from 13 residues. In germline, CDR1 is MDHEN, CDR2 SYDVKM. The CDR3 DNA reads TGTGCCAGCAGTTTGGGGATGAACACTGAAGCTTTCTTT. Its translation is CASSLGMNTEAFF.

V is TRBV7-9 and J is TRBJ2-5; D is unresolved. V dropped 2 bases and J dropped 5 bases, with 21 bases sitting between them. CDR1 is SEHNR and CDR2 is FQNEAQ in the germline V gene (reference sequence). The CDR3 totals 17 residues. CDR3 amino acids: CASSLSQGIVGWETQYF. DNA for the CDR3: TGTGCCAGCAGCTTAAGTCAAGGGATTGTAGGCTGGGAGACCCAGTACTTC.

This clone appeared a few times. The rearrangement joins TRBV7-3 to TRBJ2-7; 7 nucleotides align to TRBD1. Germline trimming cut 6 bases from V and 5 bases from J; bases unmatched to any gene: 10. Germline-derived CDR1 and CDR2 are SGHTA and FQGTGA. The CDR3 has 14 residues. The CDR3: CASSWDSPIDEQYF. CDR3 DNA: TGTGCCAGCAGTTGGGACAGCCCCATCGACGAGCAGTACTTC. Supplemented by reference TRBV7-3 and TRBJ2-7, the full variable domain reads GAGVSQTPSNKVTEKGKYVELRCDPISGHTALYWYRQSLGQGPEFLIYFQGTGAADDSGLPNDRFFAVRPEGSVSTLKIQRTERGDSAVYLCASSWDSPIDEQYFGPGTRLTVT.

Comment on this clone: At the DNA level, this CDR3 is encoded by other sequences in the same sample as well. The chain has TRBV11-2 and TRBJ2-7; D not resolved. V lost 2 bases to trimming and J lost 2 bases, with 4 bases between them. This CDR3 region has 12 residues. CDR1 and CDR2 from the germline V gene are SGHAT and FQNNGV. In DNA, the CDR3 is TGTGCCAGCAGCTTAACTCCCTACGAGCAGTACTTC. The encoded protein is CASSLTPYEQYF.

The rearrangement uses TRBV30 and TRBJ2-2; D is uncertain. This CDR3 comprises 12 residues. The germline V gene has CDR1 GTSNPN and CDR2 SVGIG (reference sequence). Deletions cut 0 bases from V and 9 bases from J, with 8 bases between. In nucleotides, the CDR3 is TGTGCCTGGAGTGTACTCGACCGGGAGCTGTTTTTT. Protein product: CAWSVLDRELFF.

V usage is TRBV7-9 and J usage is TRBJ1-2; D unresolved. Germline assignment: CDR1 SEHNR and CDR2 FQNEAQ (reference sequence). V gave up 1 base and J gave up 2 bases, with 11 bases separating them. The CDR3 has 15 amino acids. This CDR3 reads CASSLGVAGNYGYTF. The CDR3, as DNA: TGTGCCAGCAGCTTAGGTGTTGCAGGCAACTATGGCTACACCTTC.

In this sample, this clone turned up a few times. The chain combines TRBV5-1 with TRBJ2-1; D remains unclear. The CDR3 sequence is 14 residues long. Germline loops: CDR1 SGHRS, CDR2 YFSETQ. The germline V and J ends were trimmed by 0 bases and 3 bases, with 7 bases remaining between them. As DNA, the CDR3 is TGCGCCAGCAGCTTGGATTATGGCTACAATGAGCAGTTCTTC. Translating gives CASSLDYGYNEQFF.

Regarding this clone: At one end the junction does not follow the germline gene, possibly because of a read error. J is TRBJ2-1 and V is TRBV6-6, with 8 bases aligning to TRBD2. The CDR3 is 12 residues long. The germline V gene encodes CDR1 MNHNY and CDR2 SVGAGI (reference sequence). The CDR3 bases are TGTGCCAGCAACCAAGACGGGAGGGTGGGGGTCTTC. It specifies CASNQDGRVGVF.

This rearrangement joins TRBV5-1 to TRBJ2-7, with 8 nucleotides matching TRBD2. With 0 bases clipped from V and 6 bases from J, the junction kept 14 bases outside the gene matches. Germline CDR1 is SGHRS and CDR2 is YFSETQ. The CDR3 totals 17 residues. The CDR3 loop is CASSLGLGAGVFSEQYF. The CDR3 nucleotides read TGCGCCAGCAGCTTGGGCCTCGGAGCGGGAGTTTTCTCCGAGCAGTACTTC.

This clone was observed a handful of times. The chain couples TRBV7-9 to TRBJ2-5; TRBD2 matches at 10 bases. Germline lookup yields CDR1 SEHNR and CDR2 FQNEAQ (reference sequence). The CDR3 is 16 residues long. V shed 2 bases and J 5 bases; nucleotides not matched to a gene: 8. The DNA for the CDR3 is TGTGCCAGCAGCTTAATTCAGCTAGCGGGAGTGGAGACCCAGTACTTC. Its protein is CASSLIQLAGVETQYF.

This clone was counted between two and nine times. This chain uses TRBV5-4 with TRBJ2-3; 7 bases align to TRBD1. In germline, CDR1 is SGHNT, CDR2 YYREEE (reference sequence). J was trimmed by 3 bases and V by 9 bases; bases with no gene match: 13. The CDR3 has 15 residues. In DNA form, the CDR3 reads TGTGCCACCCACAGGGGCATGGTTCGGACAGATACGCAGTATTTT. Amino acid sequence: CATHRGMVRTDTQYF.

This clone appeared a few times. The chain joins TRBV7-9 to TRBJ2-2; D may be TRBD1 (6 bases). The CDR3 extends over 14 amino acids. Germline V gene data show CDR1 as SEHNR and CDR2 as FQNEAQ (reference sequence). V lost 5 bases, J lost 6 bases, and 13 bases lay in between. The CDR3 DNA reads as TGTGCCAGCAGCCGTATTACAGGGCCCGGGGAGCTGTTTTTT. Translating it yields CASSRITGPGELFF.

The chain has TRBV28 and TRBJ2-7; TRBD1 matches at 9 bases. V lost 5 bases and J lost 0; bases outside the gene matches: 23. The CDR3 contains 21 residues. In germline, CDR1 is MDHEN, CDR2 SYDVKM. CDR3 region: CASSNPTGRFAGTGISYEQYF. CDR3 bases: TGTGCCAGCAGTAATCCCACGGGGCGTTTCGCCGGGACAGGGATCTCCTACGAGCAGTACTTC.

V gene TRBV6-5 combines with J gene TRBJ1-1; D call uncertain. There are 15 residues in the CDR3. Germline CDR1 reads MNHEY; CDR2 reads SVGAGI. The germline V and J ends were trimmed by 6 bases and 0 bases, with 14 bases remaining between them. CDR3 sequence: CASRAGRGMNTEAFF. Written as DNA, the CDR3 is TGTGCCAGCAGGGCCGGGCGAGGTATGAACACTGAAGCTTTCTTT.

The genes are TRBV28 and TRBJ1-1; 7 positions match TRBD1. V lost 3 bases, J lost 8 bases, and 3 bases stayed unmatched. The germline CDR1 and CDR2 sequences are MDHEN and SYDVKM. The CDR3 is 12 residues long. CDR3 sequence reads: CASSLGQPEAFF. The CDR3 DNA reads TGTGCCAGCAGTTTGGGACAGCCCGAAGCTTTCTTT.

This clone was counted only a few times. This rearrangement joins TRBV4-1 to TRBJ1-5, with D perhaps TRBD1 (6 bases). Trimming stripped 0 bases from V and 3 bases from J, with 15 bases between. The CDR3 runs to 17 residues. Germline lookup yields CDR1 MGHRA and CDR2 YSYEKL. The CDR3 region has the DNA TGCGCCAGCAGCCAAGATTTCCCCGACAGGTACAATCAGCCCCAGCATTTT. This translates into CASSQDFPDRYNQPQHF.

The CDR3 protein is CASRPGQLNSNQPQHF. CDR3 nucleotides: TGTGCCAGCCGTCCGGGACAGCTAAATAGCAATCAGCCCCAGCATTTT. The chain links TRBV19 to TRBJ1-5; 7 bases align to TRBD1. Germline V gene lookup returns CDR1 LNHDA and CDR2 SQIVND (reference sequence). The V gene end was trimmed by 9 bases and the J gene end by 0 bases; junction bases not matched to a gene: 11. The CDR3 runs 16 residues.

The rearrangement links TRBV6-1 to TRBJ1-1; unclear D gene. V lost 4 bases and J 1 base, leaving 10 bases between the germline ends. Germline assignment: CDR1 MNHNS and CDR2 SASEGT. The CDR3 is 14 amino acids. The CDR3 spells CASSADFANTEAFF. CDR3 sequence (DNA): TGTGCCAGCAGTGCAGATTTTGCGAACACTGAAGCTTTCTTT.

V and J are TRBV27 and TRBJ1-5; unclear D gene. The germline V gene has CDR1 MNHEY and CDR2 SMNVEV (reference sequence). This CDR3 region has 13 residues. As DNA, the CDR3 is TGTCCTCTAAACAGAAATAGCAATCAGCCCCAGCATTTT. Translating gives CPLNRNSNQPQHF.

The V gene is TRBV19, the J gene TRBJ1-5; TRBD1 might be the D (6 bases). Germline CDR1 reads LNHDA; CDR2 reads SQIVND (reference sequence). The CDR3 covers 14 residues. Trimming shortened V by 8 bases and J by 2 bases, and 13 bases separated the two germline ends. CDR3 coding DNA: TGTGCCAGTGGCTACCCAGGGGGCAATCAGCCCCAGCATTTT. This encodes CASGYPGGNQPQHF. Full variable domain (outside the CDR3, taken from reference TRBV19 and TRBJ1-5): DGGITQSPKYLFRKEGQNVTLSCEQNLNHDAMYWYRQDPGQGLRLIYYSQIVNDFQKGDIAEGYSVSREKKESFPLTVTSAQKNPTAFYLCASGYPGGNQPQHFGDGTRLSIL.

The CDR3 here is CASSVIQGATDTQYF. Here the CDR3 DNA reads TGTGCCAGCAGTGTAATACAGGGGGCCACAGATACGCAGTATTTT. V and J are TRBV28 and TRBJ2-3; 9 bases are shared with TRBD1. This CDR3 spans 15 amino acids. The V gene end was trimmed by 5 bases and the J gene end by 2 bases; junction bases not matched to a gene: 5. From germline, CDR1 is MDHEN and CDR2 SYDVKM.

This clone has a single count. The CDR3 is CASSIIGGVGQPQHF. The CDR3 nucleotides read TGTGCCAGTAGTATTATTGGGGGCGTGGGTCAGCCCCAGCATTTT. V gene TRBV19 combines with J gene TRBJ1-5, with D possibly TRBD1 on 6 matching bases. The CDR3 sequence is 15 residues long. Deletions cut 3 bases from V and 6 bases from J, with 15 bases between. The germline V gene encodes CDR1 LNHDA and CDR2 SQIVND (reference sequence).